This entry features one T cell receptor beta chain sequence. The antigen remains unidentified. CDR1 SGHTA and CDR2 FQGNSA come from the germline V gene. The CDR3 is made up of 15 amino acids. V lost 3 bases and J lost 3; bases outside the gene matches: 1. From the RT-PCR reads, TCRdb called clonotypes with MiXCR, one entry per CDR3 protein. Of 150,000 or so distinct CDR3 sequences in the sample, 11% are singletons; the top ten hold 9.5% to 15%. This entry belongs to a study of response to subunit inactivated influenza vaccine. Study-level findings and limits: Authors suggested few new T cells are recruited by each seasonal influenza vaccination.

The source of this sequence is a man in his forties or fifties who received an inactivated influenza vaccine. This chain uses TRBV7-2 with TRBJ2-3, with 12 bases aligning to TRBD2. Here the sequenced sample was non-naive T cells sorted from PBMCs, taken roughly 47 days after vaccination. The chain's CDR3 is CASSLGLAGTDTQYF. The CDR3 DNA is TGTGCCAGCAGCTTGGGACTAGCGGGTACAGATACGCAGTATTTT. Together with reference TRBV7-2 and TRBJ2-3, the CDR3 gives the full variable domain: GAGVSQSPSNKVTEKGKDVELRCDPISGHTALYWYRQSLGQGLEFLIYFQGNSAPDKSGLPSDRFSAERTGGSVSTLTIQRTQQEDSAVYLCASSLGLAGTDTQYFGPGTRLTVL.